This TCR beta chain was captured by sequencing in a study of control samples from healthy donors and cancer patients. This CDR3 is built from 11 residues. V was shortened by 4 bases and J by 1 base, with 4 bases between the two germline ends. CDR1 and CDR2 (germline): SQVTM, ANQGSEA. Repertoires were generated with immunoSEQ multiplex PCR, while TCRdb's copy carries only in-frame clones and drops some. This sample has around 200,000 clones; around 91% occur once, and the top ten carry less than 1.6%. On this clone: Other DNA sequences within the sample encode an identical CDR3.

This sequence was found in a woman aged 25-40 years in good health. Sequenced material: blood. The chain has TRBV29-1 and TRBJ1-1; D gene unclear. CDR3 loop: CSVGQNTEAFF. CDR3 DNA: TGCAGCGTTGGGCAGAACACTGAAGCTTTCTTT.